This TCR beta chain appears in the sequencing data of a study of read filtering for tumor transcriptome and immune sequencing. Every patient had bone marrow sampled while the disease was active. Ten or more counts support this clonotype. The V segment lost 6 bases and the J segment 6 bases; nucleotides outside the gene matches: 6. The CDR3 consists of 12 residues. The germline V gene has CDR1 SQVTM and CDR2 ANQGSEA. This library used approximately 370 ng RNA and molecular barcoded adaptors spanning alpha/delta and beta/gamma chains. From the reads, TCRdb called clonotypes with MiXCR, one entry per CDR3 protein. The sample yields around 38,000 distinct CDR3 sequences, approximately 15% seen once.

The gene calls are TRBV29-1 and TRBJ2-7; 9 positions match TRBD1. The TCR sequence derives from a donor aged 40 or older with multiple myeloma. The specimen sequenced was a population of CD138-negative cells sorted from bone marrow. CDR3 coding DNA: TGCAGCGTCCCCACAGGGGGCGGCGAGCAGTACTTC. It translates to CSVPTGGGEQYF.